The 31 T cell receptor beta chains given below trace back to one sample, sequenced in a study of blood T cell repertoires in COVID-19. TCRdb keeps only in-frame clones here, not all; method: immunoSEQ multiplex PCR. The sample shows under 250,000 clones, about 80% of them seen only once. Input material: peripheral blood. The receptor source for this set is a man of 80 years or more with acute or convalescent COVID-19.

The chain combines TRBV19 with TRBJ2-2; D might be TRBD2 (5 bases). This CDR3 contains 15 residues. Germline CDR1 is LNHDA and CDR2 is SQIVND (reference sequence). V was clipped by 4 bases and J by 2 bases, with 11 bases between them. For the CDR3, the DNA is TGTGCCAGTAGTAATGGGCTAGCCAACACCGGGGAGCTGTTTTTT. Translating it yields CASSNGLANTGELFF.

The J gene is TRBJ2-5, the V gene TRBV6-5, with 7 bases aligning to TRBD1. After removal of 6 bases from V and 0 bases from J, the junction contained 7 bases not matched to a gene. Germline CDR1 is MNHEY and CDR2 is SVGAGI. The CDR3 length is 15 residues. In DNA, the CDR3 is TGTGCCAGCAGGACGGGACAGACGTACCAAGAGACCCAGTACTTC. Its translation is CASRTGQTYQETQYF.

The rearrangement joins TRBV19 to TRBJ1-6, with D perhaps matching TRBD1 (6 bases). The CDR3 is 13 amino acids. The germline V gene encodes CDR1 LNHDA and CDR2 SQIVND (reference sequence). V was trimmed by 6 bases and J by 4 bases, leaving 7 bases between them. CDR3 coding DNA: TGTGCCAGTAGGGACAGATATAATTCACCCCTCCACTTT. Translated: CASRDRYNSPLHF.

This clone showed up just a few times. V is TRBV10-3 and J is TRBJ2-3, with D possibly matching TRBD1 (6 bases). With 2 bases removed from V and 6 bases from J, the gap between germline ends came to 15 bases. The CDR3 has 15 residues. Germline values: CDR1 ENHRY, CDR2 SYGVKD. The CDR3 DNA is TGTGCCATCAGTGAGCCCGACAGGTTGAGGGATACGCAGTATTTT. Translating it yields CAISEPDRLRDTQYF.

The chain has TRBV5-1 and TRBJ2-7, with D possibly TRBD1 on 6 matching bases. Trimming removed 5 bases from V and 3 bases from J, with 15 bases in between. This CDR3 contains 14 residues. Per the germline V gene, CDR1 is SGHRS and CDR2 is YFSETQ. The CDR3 bases are TGCGCCAGCAGGCAACAGGGAGCCCACTACGAGCAGTACTTC. This codes for CASRQQGAHYEQYF.

The gene calls are TRBV19 and TRBJ2-4; 9 bases agree with TRBD2. Trimming cost V 5 bases and J 1 base; bases outside gene matches: 15. CDR3 length: 19 residues. The germline CDR1 and CDR2 sequences are LNHDA and SQIVND (reference sequence). This chain's CDR3 is CASSGTRGGAGMAKNIQYF. CDR3 nucleotides: TGTGCCAGTAGTGGGACTCGCGGGGGGGCGGGTATGGCCAAAAACATTCAGTACTTC.

V usage is TRBV19 and J usage is TRBJ2-3, with D maybe TRBD2 (6 bases). The CDR3 runs 14 residues. V was cut by 3 bases and J by 5 bases, with 12 bases left in between. Germline loops: CDR1 LNHDA, CDR2 SQIVND (reference sequence). This CDR3 is CASSIAGPKDTQYF. The CDR3, as DNA: TGTGCCAGTAGTATTGCGGGACCTAAAGATACGCAGTATTTT.

This chain's CDR3 is CASSARQALGNQPQHF. In DNA, the CDR3 is TGTGCCAGCAGTGCCAGACAGGCTTTGGGCAATCAGCCCCAGCATTTT. The chain employs TRBV6-1 and TRBJ1-5, with D possibly being TRBD1 (6 bases). V lost 4 bases and J 2 bases, leaving 15 bases between the germline ends. This CDR3 region has 16 residues. The germline V gene has CDR1 MNHNS and CDR2 SASEGT.

DNA of the CDR3: TGCAGTGCTAGTTTGGGGCAGGGCTATAGCAATCAGCCCCAGCATTTT. It codes for CSASLGQGYSNQPQHF. The chain combines TRBV20-1 with TRBJ1-5, with a weak D call TRBD1 (5 bases). The CDR3 extends over 16 amino acids. Per germline, CDR1 DFQATT and CDR2 SNEGSKA (reference sequence). Trimming stripped 3 bases from V and 0 bases from J, with 15 bases between.

J is TRBJ2-1 and V is TRBV6-5; 11 nucleotides align to TRBD2. Trimming removed 0 bases from V and 6 bases from J; junction bases left unmatched: 4. Germline lookup yields CDR1 MNHEY and CDR2 SVGAGI. The CDR3 totals 16 residues. The CDR3 nucleotides read TGTGCCAGCAGTTACTCACTAGCGGGAGTGGGCAATGAGCAGTTCTTC. Residues: CASSYSLAGVGNEQFF.

The rearrangement joins TRBV19 to TRBJ1-4; D may be TRBD1 (5 bases). The CDR3 is made up of 15 amino acids. V was clipped by 8 bases and J by 0 bases, with 13 bases between them. Looked up from germline, CDR1 is LNHDA and CDR2 is SQIVND (reference sequence). The CDR3 nucleotides are TGTGCCAGTGCCTCGACGGGGGCAACTAATGAAAAACTGTTTTTT. Encoded protein: CASASTGATNEKLFF.

The chain is built from TRBV2 and TRBJ2-7; 7 bases line up with TRBD1. V dropped 9 bases and J dropped 6; count of bases not matched to a gene: 14. The CDR3 contains 14 residues. From germline, CDR1 is SNHLY and CDR2 FYNNEI. In DNA form, the CDR3 reads TGTGCCAGTAAACAGGGGAACTGGTTACTCGAGCAGTACTTC. Residues: CASKQGNWLLEQYF.

This chain links TRBV13 with TRBJ2-1, with TRBD2 matching over 16 bases. CDR1 is PRHDT, CDR2 FYEKMQ, per germline (reference sequence). V trimming: 5 bases; J trimming: 2 bases; junction bases outside the gene matches: 15. The CDR3 is made up of 21 amino acids. This CDR3 is CASSPQFPGLAGGPAYNEQFF. The CDR3 coding sequence is TGTGCCAGCAGCCCTCAATTTCCGGGACTAGCGGGAGGGCCCGCCTACAATGAGCAGTTCTTC.

This clone was counted a few times. The V and J genes are TRBV11-1 and TRBJ2-3, with D perhaps TRBD1 (6 bases). Per the germline V gene, CDR1 is SGHAT and CDR2 is FQDESV (reference sequence). This CDR3 comprises 16 residues. V lost 3 bases and J 1 base, leaving 14 bases between the germline ends. The CDR3 DNA sequence: TGTGCCAGCAGCTTTAGGCAGGGGCTCGGCACAGATACGCAGTATTTT. Its translation is CASSFRQGLGTDTQYF.

This clone occurred once. V usage is TRBV28 and J usage is TRBJ1-5; no reliable D call. This CDR3 is 16 amino acids long. Trimming removed 3 bases at V and 1 base at J, with 13 bases between. Per the germline V gene, CDR1 is MDHEN and CDR2 is SYDVKM. CDR3 region: CASSFLGGSSNQPQHF. CDR3 DNA: TGTGCCAGCAGTTTCCTCGGCGGATCCAGCAATCAGCCCCAGCATTTT.

The chain combines TRBV27 with TRBJ1-1; 10 bases are shared with TRBD1. CDR1 and CDR2 (germline): MNHEY, SMNVEV (reference sequence). This CDR3 spans 16 amino acids. The V segment lost 1 base and the J segment 3 bases; nucleotides outside the gene matches: 5. The CDR3 spells CASSLFPGQGDTEAFF. The CDR3 coding sequence is TGTGCCAGCAGTTTATTTCCTGGACAGGGGGACACTGAAGCTTTCTTT.

The chain couples TRBV5-1 to TRBJ2-3, with a possible D match to TRBD1 (5 bases). In germline, CDR1 is SGHRS, CDR2 YFSETQ. V lost 5 bases and J lost 0, with 16 bases in between. The CDR3 spans 16 residues. The CDR3 DNA reads TGCGCCAGCAGTCCAGGGTCTTACACTAGCACAGATACGCAGTATTTT. Protein product: CASSPGSYTSTDTQYF.

The chain combines TRBV10-3 with TRBJ1-5, with a tentative D call TRBD1 (5 bases). The CDR3 has 13 amino acids. CDR1 is ENHRY and CDR2 is SYGVKD in the germline V gene. V lost 4 bases, J lost 5 bases, and 9 bases lay in between. The CDR3: CAISADTYQPQHF. DNA for the CDR3: TGTGCCATCAGTGCGGACACCTATCAGCCCCAGCATTTT.

The chain recombines TRBV6-5 with TRBJ2-7, with 8 bases matching TRBD1. With 4 bases clipped from V and 2 bases from J, the junction kept 7 bases outside the gene matches. This CDR3 comprises 15 residues. CDR1 is MNHEY, CDR2 SVGAGI, per germline. The CDR3 bases are TGTGCCAGCAGTTCCTTGGGACAGGCCACCTACGAGCAGTACTTC. As protein: CASSSLGQATYEQYF.

V and J are TRBV6-4 and TRBJ2-1; possible D gene TRBD1, 5 bases. Germline loops: CDR1 MRHNA, CDR2 SNTAGT. This CDR3 region has 13 residues. V lost 5 bases to trimming and J lost 7 bases, with 12 bases between them. Here the CDR3 reads CASSRQGLNEQFF. DNA for the CDR3: TGTGCCAGCAGTAGGCAGGGCTTGAATGAGCAGTTCTTC.

The V and J genes are TRBV7-2 and TRBJ2-2; 12 nucleotides match TRBD1. Germline CDR1 and CDR2: SGHTA and FQGNSA. The CDR3 loop spans 16 amino acids. Trimming cost V 4 bases and J 7 bases; bases outside gene matches: 7. For the CDR3, the DNA is TGTGCCAGCAGCTCTTCGGGACAGGGGGCCTACGGGGAGCTGTTTTTT. This gives the protein CASSSSGQGAYGELFF.

This sequence joins TRBV7-3 and TRBJ2-3; tentatively, D is TRBD2 (5 bases). Trimming took off 2 bases at V and 7 bases at J, with 13 bases between the two ends. This CDR3 is built from 14 residues. Germline V gives CDR1 SGHTA, CDR2 FQGTGA. The CDR3 region has the DNA TGTGCCAGCAGCTTAGCCGGGAACCCGAATACGCAGTATTTT. Protein product: CASSLAGNPNTQYF.

The V and J genes are TRBV5-1 and TRBJ2-1; 9 nucleotides line up with TRBD2. In germline, CDR1 is SGHRS, CDR2 YFSETQ. The length of the CDR3 is 15 residues. V trimming: 3 bases; J trimming: 7 bases; junction bases outside the gene matches: 8. The CDR3 DNA is TGCGCCAGCAGCTACGCGGGAGGGCCGGTTAATGAGCAGTTCTTC. Translating it yields CASSYAGGPVNEQFF.

This clone was counted many times. J is TRBJ2-7 and V is TRBV7-9, with a possible D match to TRBD2 (5 bases). Per germline, CDR1 SEHNR and CDR2 FQNEAQ (reference sequence). This CDR3 region has 14 residues. Trimming removed 1 base at V and 2 bases at J, with 9 bases between. CDR3 DNA sequence: TGTGCCAGCAGCTTAGGACTAACCACCTACGAGCAGTACTTC. It translates to CASSLGLTTYEQYF.

The chain carries TRBV4-2 and TRBJ1-1; TRBD1 is a possible D gene (6 bases). This CDR3 spans 15 amino acids. Trimming cost V 5 bases and J 4 bases, with 17 bases left between them. CDR1 and CDR2 (germline): LGHNA, YNFKEQ. Here the CDR3 reads CASSYRLRGGTEAFF. Here the CDR3 DNA reads TGTGCCAGCAGCTATAGATTAAGGGGGGGCACTGAAGCTTTCTTT.

The rearrangement links TRBV5-8 to TRBJ1-5; possible D gene TRBD1, 6 bases. The germline CDR1 and CDR2 sequences are SGHTS and YDEGEE. The CDR3 contains 13 residues. V lost 0 bases to trimming and J lost 8 bases, with 9 bases between them. The CDR3: CASSLDRVKPQHF. The DNA for the CDR3 is TGTGCCAGCAGCTTGGACAGGGTTAAGCCCCAGCATTTT.

The rearrangement links TRBV18 to TRBJ2-7, with TRBD2 as a possible D gene (6 bases). Germline V lookup: CDR1 KGHSH, CDR2 LQKENI. Trimming cost V 2 bases and J 3 bases, with 17 bases left between them. CDR3 length: 16 amino acids. The CDR3 DNA reads TGTGCCAGCTCACCAGCCTCCCTCGGGGGTTTCTACGAGCAGTACTTC. Its protein is CASSPASLGGFYEQYF.

The chain uses TRBV24-1 and TRBJ1-5; no clear D gene. Germline V gives CDR1 KGHDR, CDR2 SFDVKD. The CDR3 has 14 amino acids. The V and J ends lost 5 bases and 1 base respectively, with 8 bases between them. CDR3 loop: CATSGEVSNQPQHF. The CDR3 region has the DNA TGTGCCACCAGTGGTGAGGTAAGCAATCAGCCCCAGCATTTT.

This clone showed up many times. The V call is TRBV5-1, the J call TRBJ2-3, with D tentatively TRBD1 (6 bases). The germline CDR1 and CDR2 sequences are SGHRS and YFSETQ. V shed 4 bases and J shed 2 bases, with 11 bases lying between them. CDR3 length: 14 amino acids. The CDR3 loop is CASSTGTHTDTQYF. The CDR3 coding sequence is TGCGCCAGCAGCACAGGGACCCACACAGATACGCAGTATTTT.

This clone was counted once. The chain carries TRBV11-2 and TRBJ1-1, with TRBD1 matching 10 bases. Per germline, CDR1 SGHAT and CDR2 FQNNGV. The junction had 6 bases not matched to a gene; V was cut back by 5 bases and J by 0 bases. The CDR3 consists of 16 residues. The CDR3 nucleotides are TGTGCCAGCAGCCCGGGACAGGGGAGCATGAACACTGAAGCTTTCTTT. It yields the protein CASSPGQGSMNTEAFF.

This clone has only one observation. J is TRBJ2-1 and V is TRBV6-5; TRBD2 aligns across 7 bases. Germline V lookup: CDR1 MNHEY, CDR2 SVGAGI. Germline trimming cut 6 bases from V and 5 bases from J; bases unmatched to any gene: 10. The CDR3 extends over 15 amino acids. The CDR3 coding sequence is TGTGCCAGCAGATCCGGGGGGAATGCCCACAATGAGCAGTTCTTC. Its translation: CASRSGGNAHNEQFF.